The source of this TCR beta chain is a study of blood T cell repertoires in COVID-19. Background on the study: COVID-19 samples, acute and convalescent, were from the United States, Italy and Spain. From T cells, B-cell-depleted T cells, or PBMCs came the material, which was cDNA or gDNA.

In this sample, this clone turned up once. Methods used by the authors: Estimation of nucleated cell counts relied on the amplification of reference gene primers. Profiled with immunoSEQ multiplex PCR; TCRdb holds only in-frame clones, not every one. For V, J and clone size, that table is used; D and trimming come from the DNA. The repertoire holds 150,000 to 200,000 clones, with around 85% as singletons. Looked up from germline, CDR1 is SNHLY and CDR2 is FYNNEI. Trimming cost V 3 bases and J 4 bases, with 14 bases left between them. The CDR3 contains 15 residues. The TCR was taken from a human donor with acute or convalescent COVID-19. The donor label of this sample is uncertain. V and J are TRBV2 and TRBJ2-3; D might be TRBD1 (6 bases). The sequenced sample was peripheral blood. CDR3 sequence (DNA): TGTGCCAGCAGTGATCAGGGGTTGTGGGCAGATACGCAGTATTTT. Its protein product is CASSDQGLWADTQYF.